A single T cell receptor beta chain is shown here with its context. What it recognizes is unknown. V gave up 5 bases and J gave up 7 bases, with 21 bases separating them. Germline V lookup: CDR1 SGHTA, CDR2 FQGTGA. This CDR3 is built from 16 residues. These data belong to a study of blood T cells in healthy people across ages. Study results and caveats: Roughly linearly, TCR beta diversity per million T cells fell as age increased. TCR beta diversity tracked closely with naive T cell percentage. PBMCs went unsorted, and a conclusive naive versus antigen-experienced comparison was therefore prevented.

Using a J-beta primer mix together with a sample-barcoded 5' primer, a second PCR was run for about 7 to 12 cycles. Samples each returned at least 2.5 million CDR3-containing paired-end reads. TCRdb analysed the 5' RACE reads with MiXCR anew, one entry per CDR3 protein. The sample lists roughly 570,000 distinct CDR3 sequences; approximately 25% were seen once. The genes are TRBV7-3 and TRBJ2-1; D might be TRBD2 (6 bases). Material for sequencing was blood. This TCR came from a woman in her sixties or seventies in good health. This CDR3 is CASSPAGRGSSNEQFF. In nucleotides, the CDR3 is TGTGCCAGCAGCCCCGCCGGGCGGGGCTCAAGTAATGAGCAGTTCTTC.